The clone carrying this T cell receptor (beta chain) was picked up one time. Its antigen remains unknown. The sample belongs to a study of cytotoxic CD8 clonotypes in ibrutinib-treated CLL. Study overall: Following treatment for a median roughly 12 months, range 6 to 36, response samples were then taken.

Produced via immunoSEQ multiplex PCR; TCRdb's table is partial and in-frame only. The sample holds 8,500 to 13,000 clones, 70% to 80% seen once. Broader study findings: Baseline clonality, above age-matched healthy donor levels, tracked circulating CD8+ T-cell counts.

With 2 bases removed from V and 6 bases from J, the gap between germline ends came to 16 bases. Germline CDR1 is SNHLY and CDR2 is FYNNEI. The CDR3 length is 15 residues. This sequence joins TRBV2 and TRBJ1-2, with a tentative D call TRBD1 (5 bases). Source: PBMCs, taken at disease progression, from a patient treated with ibrutinib. The TCR sequence derives from a human donor with chronic lymphocytic leukemia. In DNA form, the CDR3 reads TGTGCCAGCAGTGAAAGGTGGGGGGGACTGAATGGCTACACCTTC. Translation: CASSERWGGLNGYTF.